The 26 T cell receptor beta chains in this list originate from one sample, sequenced in a study of cytomegalovirus exposure and HLA in healthy donors. Vbeta (60) and Jbeta (13) primers were used in the PCR. TCRdb's copy holds only in-frame clones and misses some; the assay was immunoSEQ multiplex PCR. The table has roughly 250,000 clones, approximately 84% seen once. Specimen: PBMCs. The receptors derive from a woman between 35 and 50 years old in good health and CMV-seropositive.

The chain couples TRBV5-1 to TRBJ2-3, with 11 bases aligning to TRBD2. The V segment lost 5 bases and the J segment 5 bases; nucleotides outside the gene matches: 13. The CDR3 spans 17 residues. CDR1 and CDR2 from the germline V gene are SGHRS and YFSETQ. CDR3 sequence reads: CASRVAGGPFGGDTQYF. CDR3 in DNA: TGCGCCAGCAGGGTAGCGGGAGGGCCGTTTGGCGGAGATACGCAGTATTTT. Full variable domain (rest looked up from reference TRBV5-1 and TRBJ2-3): KAGVTQTPRYLIKTRGQQVTLSCSPISGHRSVSWYQQTPGQGLQFLFEYFSETQRNKGNFPGRFSGRQFSNSRSEMNVSTLELGDSALYLCASRVAGGPFGGDTQYFGPGTRLTVL.

This chain connects TRBV13 to TRBJ2-3; possible D gene TRBD1, 5 bases. Germline-derived CDR1 and CDR2 are PRHDT and FYEKMQ (reference sequence). CDR3 length equals 16 residues. The germline V and J ends were trimmed by 5 bases and 0 bases, with 15 bases remaining between them. The CDR3 coding sequence is TGTGCCAGCAGCCTGACAGACGGATCTAGCACAGATACGCAGTATTTT. It is translated as CASSLTDGSSTDTQYF.

CDR3 protein: CASSRRWASGSSGGELFF. The CDR3 nucleotides read TGTGCCAGCAGTCGAAGATGGGCTAGCGGGAGTTCTGGCGGGGAGCTGTTTTTT. V is TRBV7-6 and J is TRBJ2-2; 10 bases line up with TRBD2. Germline CDR1 SGHVS, CDR2 FNYEAQ. The CDR3 contains 18 residues. V lost 6 bases, J lost 7 bases, and 17 bases stayed unmatched.

This chain connects TRBV5-1 to TRBJ2-1, with 8 bases identical to TRBD2. J lost 3 bases, V lost 4 bases, and 12 bases had no gene match. The CDR3 has 17 amino acids. From germline, CDR1 is SGHRS and CDR2 YFSETQ. The chain's CDR3 is CASSPEPGSGNYNEQFF. DNA for the CDR3: TGCGCCAGCAGCCCAGAGCCCGGTAGCGGGAACTACAATGAGCAGTTCTTC.

The rearrangement uses TRBV27 and TRBJ1-1; a possible D gene is TRBD1 (5 bases). The germline V gene encodes CDR1 MNHEY and CDR2 SMNVEV (reference sequence). The V gene lost 3 bases and the J gene lost 4 bases, with 12 bases spanning the gap. The CDR3 covers 14 residues. The CDR3 nucleotides are TGTGCCAGCAGTTTGATAGGGGAGGGCACTGAAGCTTTCTTT. Translating gives CASSLIGEGTEAFF.

V gene TRBV28 combines with J gene TRBJ1-1; maybe TRBD1 (5 bases). The CDR3 loop spans 18 amino acids. V was clipped by 2 bases and J by 0 bases, with 19 bases between them. CDR1 and CDR2 from the germline V gene are MDHEN and SYDVKM. The CDR3 nucleotides read TGTGCCAGCAGTTTAAGTTTGCGGGGCGTATCAATGAACACTGAAGCTTTCTTT. This codes for CASSLSLRGVSMNTEAFF. The full variable domain, completed using reference TRBV28 and TRBJ1-1, is DVKVTQSSRYLVKRTGEKVFLECVQDMDHENMFWYRQDPGLGLRLIYFSYDVKMKEKGDIPEGYSVSREKKERFSLILESASTNQTSMYLCASSLSLRGVSMNTEAFFGQGTRLTVV.

This clone has only a few counts. The chain carries TRBV7-8 and TRBJ1-5; 7 bases are a match to TRBD1. Germline V gene lookup returns CDR1 SGHVS and CDR2 FQNEAQ. With V trimmed by 1 base and J by 4 bases, 4 bases remained unmatched. This CDR3 is built from 15 residues. The CDR3 reads CASSLDRGWNQPQHF. Here the CDR3 DNA reads TGTGCCAGCAGCTTAGACAGGGGATGGAATCAGCCCCAGCATTTT.

This chain joins TRBV13 and TRBJ2-1; maybe TRBD2 (6 bases). The CDR3 is 14 residues long. CDR1 is PRHDT and CDR2 is FYEKMQ in the germline V gene (reference sequence). Deletions cut 5 bases from V and 11 bases from J, with 19 bases between. The CDR3 sequence: CASSLQTRPGKQFF. For the CDR3, the DNA is TGTGCCAGCAGCCTCCAGACTAGACCCGGCAAGCAGTTCTTC.

J is TRBJ1-2 and V is TRBV5-5, with D tentatively TRBD1 (6 bases). The V gene's germline CDR1 is SGHKS and CDR2 YYEKEE (reference sequence). Trimming stripped 2 bases from V and 9 bases from J, with 14 bases between. CDR3 length equals 13 residues. The DNA for the CDR3 is TGTGCCAGCAGCTTCGGGCGGGGGGGGCGCTACACCTTC. As protein: CASSFGRGGRYTF.

The genes are TRBV27 and TRBJ1-5; 8 nucleotides align to TRBD1. This CDR3 comprises 14 residues. The germline V gene has CDR1 MNHEY and CDR2 SMNVEV (reference sequence). Trimming at V came to 5 bases and at J to 9 bases, leaving 9 bases not matched to a gene. The CDR3 nucleotides read TGTGCCAGCAGTCCGGGGACAGGAGATTTGCCCCAGCATTTT. This encodes CASSPGTGDLPQHF.

V is TRBV7-9 and J is TRBJ2-7; maybe TRBD1 (5 bases). The CDR3 spans 15 residues. The V end lost 5 bases, the J end lost 7 bases, and 21 bases lay between the germline ends. Germline values: CDR1 SEHNR, CDR2 FQNEAQ (reference sequence). As DNA, the CDR3 is TGTGCCAGCAGCCCCCCCCAGGGCAGCCATGGAGAGCAGTACTTC. Translated: CASSPPQGSHGEQYF.

The chain recombines TRBV9 with TRBJ2-3; 9 bases fit TRBD1. Per the germline V gene, CDR1 is SGDLS and CDR2 is YYNGEE. J was trimmed by 3 bases and V by 0 bases; bases with no gene match: 8. The CDR3 totals 17 residues. The CDR3 DNA follows: TGTGCCAGCAGCGTAGCTTCTCCGGGACAGGGTACAGATACGCAGTATTTT. Translated: CASSVASPGQGTDTQYF. The variable domain in full, completed from reference TRBV9 and TRBJ2-3, reads DSGVTQTPKHLITATGQRVTLRCSPRSGDLSVYWYQQSLDQGLQFLIQYYNGEERAKGNILERFSAQQFPDLHSELNLSSLELGDSALYFCASSVASPGQGTDTQYFGPGTRLTVL.

J is TRBJ1-3 and V is TRBV5-8, with D possibly TRBD1 on 6 matching bases. V was pared by 0 bases and J by 0 bases, with 13 bases between. Germline values: CDR1 SGHTS, CDR2 YDEGEE. The CDR3 totals 17 residues. CDR3 amino acids: CASSLGQDSYSGNTIYF. CDR3 in DNA: TGTGCCAGCAGCTTGGGACAGGATTCCTACTCTGGAAACACCATATATTTT.

The chain has TRBV30 and TRBJ1-6; D gene unclear. Germline V gene sequence: CDR1 GTSNPN, CDR2 SVGIG (reference sequence). V lost 2 bases and J 7 bases, leaving 3 bases between the germline ends. The CDR3 runs to 11 residues. CDR3 sequence: CAWSLNSPLHF. The CDR3 nucleotides read TGTGCCTGGAGTCTCAATTCACCCCTCCACTTT.

V is TRBV19 and J is TRBJ2-7; 13 nucleotides agree with TRBD2. CDR1 and CDR2 from the germline V gene are LNHDA and SQIVND (reference sequence). The CDR3 covers 15 residues. V was clipped by 7 bases and J by 5 bases; unmatched bases: 8. In DNA, the CDR3 is TGTGCCAGTACGGCCGGGACTAGCGGGAACCACGAGCAGTACTTC. It specifies CASTAGTSGNHEQYF.

A single count supports this clone. J is TRBJ1-6 and V is TRBV6-5; TRBD1 matches 7 bases. Looked up from germline, CDR1 is MNHEY and CDR2 is SVGAGI. V dropped 4 bases and J dropped 7; count of bases not matched to a gene: 4. The CDR3 runs 14 residues. The CDR3 DNA is TGTGCCAGCAGTTCCCGGGACAGCAATTCACCCCTCCACTTT. Translating gives CASSSRDSNSPLHF.

Here the CDR3 reads CASTNLGFGDNEQFF. The CDR3 bases are TGTGCCAGCACCAACCTGGGTTTCGGGGACAATGAGCAGTTCTTC. The V and J genes are TRBV27 and TRBJ2-1; possibly TRBD2 for D (5 bases). V shed 7 bases and J shed 5 bases, with 18 bases lying between them. This CDR3 spans 15 amino acids. From germline, CDR1 is MNHEY and CDR2 SMNVEV (reference sequence).

This clone was seen a single time. The gene calls are TRBV30 and TRBJ2-3; D is unclear. Trimming cost V 0 bases and J 5 bases, with 12 bases left between them. The CDR3 sequence is 14 residues long. Per germline, CDR1 GTSNPN and CDR2 SVGIG (reference sequence). The chain's CDR3 is CAWSVRLIEDTQYF. The CDR3 DNA is TGTGCCTGGAGTGTACGTCTAATTGAAGATACGCAGTATTTT.

The chain employs TRBV7-9 and TRBJ1-5; D remains ambiguous. Deletions cut 1 base from V and 6 bases from J, with 10 bases between. The germline gives CDR1 SEHNR, CDR2 FQNEAQ (reference sequence). The CDR3 has 14 residues. This CDR3 is CASSLGGVTQPQHF. CDR3 DNA: TGTGCCAGCAGCTTAGGCGGGGTGACTCAGCCCCAGCATTTT.

This clone was seen a single time. The V call is TRBV19, the J call TRBJ1-5; 9 bases match TRBD1. CDR3 length: 15 residues. Per the germline V gene, CDR1 is LNHDA and CDR2 is SQIVND (reference sequence). V lost 6 bases to trimming and J lost 2 bases; unmatched junction nucleotides: 5. The CDR3 protein is CASRDRGGGNQPQHF. In nucleotides, the CDR3 is TGTGCCAGTAGGGACAGGGGAGGGGGCAATCAGCCCCAGCATTTT.

The rearrangement uses TRBV5-6 and TRBJ1-1; TRBD1 aligns across 10 bases. Germline CDR1 and CDR2: SGHDT and YYEEEE. With V trimmed by 3 bases and J by 1 base, 6 bases remained unmatched. The CDR3 consists of 16 residues. The CDR3 region has the DNA TGTGCCAGCAGCTGGGGGACAGGGGTGAAGAACACTGAAGCTTTCTTT. As protein: CASSWGTGVKNTEAFF.

This clone appeared a few times. This chain joins TRBV7-9 and TRBJ2-7, with TRBD1 matching over 12 bases. The germline V gene encodes CDR1 SEHNR and CDR2 FQNEAQ (reference sequence). The CDR3 is made up of 16 amino acids. The V segment lost 5 bases and the J segment 6 bases; nucleotides outside the gene matches: 11. CDR3 loop: CASSPSAGTGGGEQYF. The CDR3 nucleotides are TGTGCCAGCAGCCCATCGGCCGGGACAGGGGGCGGCGAGCAGTACTTC. Based on the CDR3 plus reference TRBV7-9 and TRBJ2-7, the full variable domain is DTGVSQNPRHKITKRGQNVTFRCDPISEHNRLYWYRQTLGQGPEFLTYFQNEAQLEKSRLLSDRFSAERPKGSFSTLEIQRTEQGDSAMYLCASSPSAGTGGGEQYFGPGTRLTVT.

The chain uses TRBV4-2 and TRBJ2-7, with D tentatively TRBD2 (6 bases). The CDR3 runs to 16 residues. Trimming removed 2 bases from V and 0 bases from J, with 14 bases in between. The germline CDR1 and CDR2 sequences are LGHNA and YNFKEQ. CDR3 nucleotides: TGTGCCAGCAGCCAAAACTCGGGAGCTAGCTCCTACGAGCAGTACTTC. This translates into CASSQNSGASSYEQYF.

The V gene is TRBV2, the J gene TRBJ2-4; perhaps TRBD1 as D (5 bases). This CDR3 has 15 amino acids. CDR1 is SNHLY, CDR2 FYNNEI, per germline. V gave up 6 bases and J gave up 0 bases, with 12 bases separating them. This chain's CDR3 is CASSDSMLAKNIQYF. Here the CDR3 DNA reads TGTGCCAGCAGCGACAGTATGCTAGCCAAAAACATTCAGTACTTC.

The genes are TRBV14 and TRBJ2-5, with a possible D match to TRBD2 (6 bases). The V end was cut by 3 bases, the J end by 5 bases, with 16 bases between. CDR1 is SGHDN and CDR2 is FVKESK in the germline V gene. The CDR3 is 15 amino acids. The CDR3 DNA sequence: TGTGCCAGCAGCCACTCGGTTCTAGCGAGGGAGACCCAGTACTTC. Translated: CASSHSVLARETQYF.

This clone was seen only once. The chain employs TRBV6-5 and TRBJ2-1; 11 bases are a match to TRBD2. The CDR3 is 16 residues long. Losses at the gene ends were 2 bases for V and 3 bases for J; bases not matched to a gene: 3. CDR1 MNHEY and CDR2 SVGAGI come from the germline V gene. CDR3 amino acids: CASSYVGLADYNEQFF. CDR3 in DNA: TGTGCCAGCAGTTACGTGGGACTAGCGGACTACAATGAGCAGTTCTTC.